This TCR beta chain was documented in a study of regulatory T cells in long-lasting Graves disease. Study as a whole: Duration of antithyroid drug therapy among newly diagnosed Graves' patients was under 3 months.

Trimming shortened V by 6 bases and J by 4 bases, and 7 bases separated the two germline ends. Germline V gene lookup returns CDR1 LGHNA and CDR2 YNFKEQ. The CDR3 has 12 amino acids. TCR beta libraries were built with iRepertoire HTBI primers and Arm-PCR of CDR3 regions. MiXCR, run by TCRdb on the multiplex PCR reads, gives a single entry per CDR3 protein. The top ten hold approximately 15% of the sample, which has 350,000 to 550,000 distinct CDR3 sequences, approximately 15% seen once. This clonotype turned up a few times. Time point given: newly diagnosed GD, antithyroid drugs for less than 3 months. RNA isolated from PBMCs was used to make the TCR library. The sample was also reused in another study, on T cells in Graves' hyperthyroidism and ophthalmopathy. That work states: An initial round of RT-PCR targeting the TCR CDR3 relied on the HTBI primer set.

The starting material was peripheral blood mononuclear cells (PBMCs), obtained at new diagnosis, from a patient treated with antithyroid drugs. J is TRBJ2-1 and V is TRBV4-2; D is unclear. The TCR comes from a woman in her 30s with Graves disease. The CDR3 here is CASSQIYNEQFF. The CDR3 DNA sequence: TGTGCCAGCAGTCAAATATACAATGAGCAGTTCTTC.